The 22 T cell receptor beta chains listed next were all sequenced from one sample in a study of T cell repertoires in cytomegalovirus infection. These receptors have no identified antigens. MiXCR, run by TCRdb on the reads, gives a single entry per CDR3 protein. Of fewer than 85,000 distinct CDR3 sequences listed, about half are singletons. The specimen comprised CD8+ T cells from cultured PBMCs, sampled from culture after CMV antigen stimulation. These receptors originate from a human donor in good health (CMV status not recorded). Some clones in this sample may be carry-over from other donors' samples.

The chain employs TRBV7-3 and TRBJ2-5; TRBD1 is a possible D gene (6 bases). The germline V gene has CDR1 SGHTA and CDR2 FQGTGA. The CDR3 has 14 amino acids. V gave up 2 bases and J gave up 5 bases, with 12 bases separating them. Here the CDR3 DNA reads TGTGCCAGCAGCTTAGACAGGAACGCGGAGACCCAGTACTTC. Its translation: CASSLDRNAETQYF.

On this clonotype itself: The conserved final phenylalanine or tryptophan is absent from the CDR3, which likely points to a read error. The chain carries TRBV7-2 and TRBJ2-7; possible D gene TRBD2, 6 bases. Germline CDR1 SGHTA, CDR2 FQGNSA. V lost 3 bases and J 2 bases, leaving 17 bases between the germline ends. There are 16 residues in the CDR3. CDR3 DNA: TGTGCCAGCAGCTTTTCCTCGCGGGACGGGGCCTACGAGCAGTACTGC. Translating it yields CASSFSSRDGAYEQYC.

The chain employs TRBV7-9 and TRBJ2-1; possibly TRBD1 or TRBD2 for D (5 bases each). CDR1 and CDR2 (germline): SEHNR, FQNEAQ (reference sequence). Trimming left V 4 bases short and J 6 bases short, with 16 bases between. The CDR3 totals 15 residues. The CDR3 region is CASSSTRDPPNEQFF. CDR3 bases: TGTGCCAGCAGCTCCACCCGGGACCCTCCCAATGAGCAGTTCTTC.

The CDR3, as DNA: TGTGCCAGCAGCTTAGATGACAGGGGGCGTCGGCCCCAGCATTTT. Its translation is CASSLDDRGRRPQHF. The chain employs TRBV7-2 and TRBJ1-5; 10 bases align to TRBD1. The J segment lost 9 bases and the V segment lost 1 base, leaving 6 bases of the junction unmatched. The CDR3 has 15 amino acids. Germline V gives CDR1 SGHTA, CDR2 FQGNSA.

CDR3 bases: TGTGCCAGCAGTGGCGGCCTAGCCTTAGCAAGGAGCTCCTACAATGAGCAGTTCTTC. Protein: CASSGGLALARSSYNEQFF. This chain connects TRBV6-1 to TRBJ2-1, with D possibly TRBD2 on 5 matching bases. The CDR3 loop spans 19 amino acids. Germline loops: CDR1 MNHNS, CDR2 SASEGT. The germline V and J ends were trimmed by 4 bases and 0 bases, with 22 bases remaining between them.

The V gene is TRBV6-6, the J gene TRBJ2-1; D gene uncertain. Germline assignment: CDR1 MNHNY and CDR2 SVGAGI (reference sequence). The CDR3 length is 16 residues. V was trimmed by 1 base and J by 4 bases, leaving 14 bases between them. In DNA form, the CDR3 reads TGTGCCAGCAGTTACTTAGCCGTTGGTCGATACAATGAGCAGTTCTTC. Protein product: CASSYLAVGRYNEQFF.

V gene TRBV7-8 combines with J gene TRBJ1-4; the D is unclear. Germline V gene data show CDR1 as SGHVS and CDR2 as FQNEAQ. This CDR3 comprises 15 residues. The ends were cut back, 5 bases at V and 0 bases at J, with 10 bases in the middle. The CDR3 loop reads CASSPRTATNEKLFF. The CDR3, as DNA: TGTGCCAGCAGCCCGCGGACTGCAACTAATGAAAAACTGTTTTTT.

The gene calls are TRBV7-8 and TRBJ2-1; D is unclear. Germline lookup yields CDR1 SGHVS and CDR2 FQNEAQ. Between the trimmed V and J ends, which lost 3 bases and 5 bases, there was a span of 8 bases. The CDR3 is made up of 13 amino acids. The CDR3, as DNA: TGTGCCAGCAGCTTCCCTTGGGACAATGAGCAGTTCTTC. Its translation: CASSFPWDNEQFF.

The chain couples TRBV7-8 to TRBJ1-1; no clear D gene. This CDR3 has 15 amino acids. Trimming cost V 1 base and J 1 base, with 10 bases left between them. Germline V lookup: CDR1 SGHVS, CDR2 FQNEAQ. The CDR3 protein is CASSLGAIPNTEAFF. As DNA, the CDR3 is TGTGCCAGCAGCTTAGGGGCCATCCCGAACACTGAAGCTTTCTTT.

This chain joins TRBV10-3 and TRBJ2-7; the D is unclear. V lost 2 bases and J 0 bases, leaving 8 bases between the germline ends. CDR3 length: 14 residues. The germline V gene has CDR1 ENHRY and CDR2 SYGVKD. This CDR3 reads CAISEGPSSYEQYF. DNA for the CDR3: TGTGCCATCAGTGAGGGACCTTCCTCCTACGAGCAGTACTTC.

This clonotype is a singleton in its sample. This chain uses TRBV4-1 with TRBJ1-4, with D hard to call. The CDR3 has 11 amino acids. Looked up from germline, CDR1 is MGHRA and CDR2 is YSYEKL. V was cut by 7 bases and J by 10 bases, with 10 bases left in between. Here the CDR3 reads CASNFGGKLFF. As DNA, the CDR3 is TGCGCCAGCAATTTTGGCGGAAAACTGTTTTTT.

The chain couples TRBV12-3 or TRBV12-4 to TRBJ1-3; the match to TRBD1 covers 7 bases. This CDR3 spans 15 amino acids. V shed 8 bases and J 4 bases; nucleotides not matched to a gene: 11. The DNA for the CDR3 is TGTGCCAGCGACTTAGGGGCAGGGGGGGGAAACACCATATATTTT. Translating it yields CASDLGAGGGNTIYF.

The chain links TRBV29-1 to TRBJ2-5; no clear D. Germline assignment: CDR1 SQVTM and CDR2 ANQGSEA. The CDR3 runs 16 residues. V was pared by 1 base and J by 7 bases, with 22 bases between. CDR3 coding DNA: TGCAGCGTTGAAGCTTCCTTTGCGGAGACCTGGGCGACCCAGTACTTC. Amino acids: CSVEASFAETWATQYF.

This chain uses TRBV12-3 or TRBV12-4 with TRBJ2-1; TRBD2 agrees at 13 bases. With 4 bases clipped from V and 5 bases from J, the junction kept 11 bases outside the gene matches. CDR3 size: 18 residues. CDR3 bases: TGTGCCAGCAGTTCCAGTTGGACTAGCGGGAGTAGCAACAATGAGCAGTTCTTC. Its protein is CASSSSWTSGSSNNEQFF.

The chain is built from TRBV13 and TRBJ2-6; the D gene is possibly TRBD1 (6 bases). Germline V CDR1 and CDR2: PRHDT, FYEKMQ (reference sequence). The length of the CDR3 is 18 residues. Deletions cut 7 bases from V and 0 bases from J, with 19 bases between. The CDR3 coding sequence is TGTGCCAGCACCCAGGGGCTGGGCAGGGCCTCTGGGGCCAACGTCCTGACTTTC. Protein sequence: CASTQGLGRASGANVLTF.

This chain joins TRBV10-3 and TRBJ2-7, with D perhaps given as TRBD1 or TRBD2 (5 bases each). This CDR3 is 13 amino acids long. Germline V gene sequence: CDR1 ENHRY, CDR2 SYGVKD. V lost 2 bases, J lost 3 bases, and 8 bases lay in between. The DNA for the CDR3 is TGTGCCATCAGTGAGGGGGGAAGCTACGAGCAGTACTTC. This gives the protein CAISEGGSYEQYF.

This rearrangement joins TRBV19 to TRBJ1-1; D remains ambiguous. The ends were cut back, 2 bases at V and 0 bases at J, with 7 bases in the middle. The CDR3 has 14 amino acids. CDR1 and CDR2 from the germline V gene are LNHDA and SQIVND (reference sequence). The CDR3, as DNA: TGTGCCAGTAGTATAATGGGCATGAACACTGAAGCTTTCTTT. Residues: CASSIMGMNTEAFF.

This clonotype has a handful of counts. The CDR3 is CASSFREGDNEQFF. The DNA of the CDR3 is TGTGCCAGCAGCTTTCGGGAAGGGGACAATGAGCAGTTCTTC. This chain connects TRBV7-8 to TRBJ2-1, with D possibly being TRBD1 or TRBD2 (5 bases each). Germline-derived CDR1 and CDR2 are SGHVS and FQNEAQ. V was pared by 3 bases and J by 5 bases, with 11 bases between. The CDR3 has 14 residues.

The rearrangement joins TRBV28 to TRBJ2-1; D is undetermined. In germline, CDR1 is MDHEN, CDR2 SYDVKM. The CDR3 length is 12 residues. V was cut by 5 bases and J by 5 bases, with 7 bases left in between. CDR3 sequence reads: CASSLPDNEQFF. CDR3 bases: TGTGCCAGCAGTCTCCCCGACAATGAGCAGTTCTTC. Supplemented by reference TRBV28 and TRBJ2-1, the full variable domain reads DVKVTQSSRYLVKRTGEKVFLECVQDMDHENMFWYRQDPGLGLRLIYFSYDVKMKEKGDIPEGYSVSREKKERFSLILESASTNQTSMYLCASSLPDNEQFFGPGTRLTVL.

This chain joins TRBV6-1 and TRBJ2-1; tentative D call: TRBD1 (6 bases). The CDR3 is 16 residues long. Germline V lookup: CDR1 MNHNS, CDR2 SASEGT. Deletions cut 2 bases from V and 3 bases from J, with 14 bases between. The CDR3 is CASSELRLDSYNEQFF. In DNA form, the CDR3 reads TGTGCCAGCAGTGAATTGAGGTTGGACAGCTACAATGAGCAGTTCTTC.

J is TRBJ1-5 and V is TRBV28; D gene unclear. V lost 3 bases and J lost 6, with 12 bases in between. CDR3 size: 14 residues. CDR1 is MDHEN and CDR2 is SYDVKM in the germline V gene. DNA for the CDR3: TGTGCCAGCAGTTTCCGAGGGCCGAGTCAGCCCCAGCATTTT. Translating it yields CASSFRGPSQPQHF.

The chain has TRBV7-4 and TRBJ2-1; D might be TRBD2 (5 bases). The CDR3 covers 14 residues. Germline V gene data show CDR1 as SGHVT and CDR2 as SQSDAQ. With 5 bases removed from V and 3 bases from J, the gap between germline ends came to 11 bases. The DNA of the CDR3 is TGTGCCAGCAGCCTTAGCGCAAGCTACAATGAGCAGTTCTTC. Translated: CASSLSASYNEQFF. The full variable domain, in which reference TRBV7-4 and TRBJ2-1 provide the parts outside the CDR3, is GAGVSQSPRYKVAKRGRDVALRCDSISGHVTLYWYRQTLGQGSEVLTYSQSDAQRDKSGRPSGRFSAERPERSVSTLKIQRTEQGDSAVYLCASSLSASYNEQFFGPGTRLTVL.